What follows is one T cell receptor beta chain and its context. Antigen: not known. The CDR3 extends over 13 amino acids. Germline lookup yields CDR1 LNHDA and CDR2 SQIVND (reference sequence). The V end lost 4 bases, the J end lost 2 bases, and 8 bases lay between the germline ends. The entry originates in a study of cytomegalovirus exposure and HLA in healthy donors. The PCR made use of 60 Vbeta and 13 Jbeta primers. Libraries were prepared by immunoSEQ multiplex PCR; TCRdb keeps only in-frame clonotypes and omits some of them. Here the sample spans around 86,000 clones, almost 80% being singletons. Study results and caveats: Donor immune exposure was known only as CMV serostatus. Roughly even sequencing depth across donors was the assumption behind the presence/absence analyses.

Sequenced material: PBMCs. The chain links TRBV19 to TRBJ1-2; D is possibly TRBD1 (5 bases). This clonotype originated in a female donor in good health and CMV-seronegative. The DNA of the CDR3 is TGTGCCAGTAGTACCGACAGAAACTATGGCTACACCTTC. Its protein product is CASSTDRNYGYTF.